A selection of T cell receptor beta chains follows, all from one sample in a study of neurological immune-mediated disorders. Using its own MiXCR run on the 5' RACE reads, TCRdb lists one record per CDR3 protein. The data show more than 35,000 distinct CDR3 sequences, around 10% seen once. The source material was PBMCs. The receptors were sampled from a woman aged 25 to 45 with HTLV-1-associated myelopathy (HAM/TSP). Both conserved end residues are part of each CDR3. Each record gives: CDR3 protein, CDR3 DNA, D gene, V gene, clone size, J gene. D genes are given only for firm matches. Clone size appears in some rows only: once, few, many, or a class for an expanded clone.

CSARSGATPEQFF TGCAGTGCTAGATCAGGGGCTACTCCTGAGCAGTTCTTC - TRBV20-1 many TRBJ2-1
CSASPGASTDTQYF TGCAGTGCTAGCCCAGGCGCTAGCACAGATACGCAGTATTTT - TRBV20-1 many TRBJ2-3
CSALTGGSRGANVLTF TGCAGTGCGCTGACAGGGGGTTCTCGCGGGGCCAACGTCCTGACTTTC TRBD1 TRBV20-1 many TRBJ2-6
CSAGPTSTSDTQYF TGCAGTGCGGGTCCGACTAGCACGTCAGATACGCAGTATTTT TRBD2 TRBV20-1 many TRBJ2-3
CASSLDFNIQYF TGTGCCAGCAGCTTAGACTTCAACATTCAGTACTTC - TRBV7-2 many TRBJ2-4
CASSSTSGSSYNEQFF TGTGCCAGCAGCTCGACTAGCGGAAGCTCCTACAATGAGCAGTTCTTC TRBD2 TRBV7-2 - TRBJ2-1
CASSFLNEQYFGPGTGELFF - - TRBV5-1 - TRBJ2-2
CASSFYICSARDAPGEDYGYTF - - TRBV5-6 - TRBJ1-2
CSALSSESQPQHF TGCAGTGCTCTTTCTTCAGAATCACAGCCCCAGCATTTT - TRBV20-1 many TRBJ1-5
CASRPIQGRRNTIYF TGTGCCAGCAGGCCTATACAGGGGAGGAGAAACACCATATATTTT TRBD1 TRBV11-2 many TRBJ1-3
CSALGLAGRSSYNEQFF TGCAGTGCTTTAGGACTAGCGGGGCGAAGCTCCTACAATGAGCAGTTCTTC TRBD2 TRBV20-1 - TRBJ2-1
CSKLTRYNEQFF TGCAGCAAACTGACGAGGTACAATGAGCAGTTCTTC - TRBV20-1 medium-sized TRBJ2-1
CSARIPALNIQYF TGCAGTGCTAGAATACCAGCGCTAAACATTCAGTACTTC - TRBV20-1 many TRBJ2-4
CASSFSGGNTDTQYF TGTGCCAGCAGCTTCAGCGGGGGAAACACAGATACGCAGTATTTT TRBD2 TRBV7-2 many TRBJ2-3
CASSLSSGTDTQYF TGTGCCAGCAGCTTATCCAGCGGAACAGATACGCAGTATTTT - TRBV7-2 many TRBJ2-3
CASSLVGLAGYNEQFF TGTGCCAGCAGCTTAGTGGGACTAGCGGGTTACAATGAGCAGTTCTTC TRBD2 TRBV7-2 many TRBJ2-1
CSAKNFLRNNEQFF TGCAGTGCTAAAAATTTTTTGCGGAACAATGAGCAGTTCTTC - TRBV20-1 - TRBJ2-1
CSARDIRGSYEQYF TGCAGTGCTAGAGATATTAGGGGTTCCTACGAGCAGTACTTC - TRBV20-1 many TRBJ2-7
CASSFPSNEQFF TGCGCCAGCAGCTTCCCCAGCAATGAGCAGTTCTTC - TRBV5-1 many TRBJ2-1
CSARVHTANTGELFF TGCAGTGCTAGAGTCCACACCGCGAACACCGGGGAGCTGTTTTTT - TRBV20-1 many TRBJ2-2
CVSRGLTGTGVGCYTF TGTGTCAGCAGAGGACTAACCGGGACAGGGGTTGGATGCTACACCTTC TRBD1 TRBV6-1 - TRBJ1-2
CASSQFNGGDYGYTF TGCGCCAGCAGCCAATTTAATGGCGGAGACTATGGCTACACCTTC - TRBV4-1 many TRBJ1-2
CASSLGSGQNYGYTF TGCGCCAGCAGCTTGGGCTCGGGACAAAACTATGGCTACACCTTC - TRBV5-1 many TRBJ1-2
CASSFFGVSGRTDTQYF TGTGCCAGCAGCTTCTTCGGGGTCTCGGGGCGCACAGATACGCAGTATTTT - TRBV7-2 many TRBJ2-3
CASSLWDGGPHGYTF TGCGCCAGCAGCTTATGGGACGGAGGACCCCATGGCTACACCTTC - TRBV5-1 many TRBJ1-2
CASSPGLMISPGELFF TGTGCCAGCAGCCCGGGACTAATGATTTCGCCCGGGGAGCTGTTTTTT TRBD2 TRBV7-9 many TRBJ2-2
CASSPPSQPRDEQFF TGTGCCAGCTCACCACCGAGTCAGCCTAGGGATGAGCAGTTCTTC - TRBV18 many TRBJ2-1
CSAILQLGGNQPQHF TGCAGTGCTATATTACAGCTGGGCGGCAATCAGCCCCAGCATTTT - TRBV20-1 - TRBJ1-5
CASSGAGGADTQYF TGTGCCAGCAGCGGAGCGGGAGGGGCAGATACGCAGTATTTT TRBD2 TRBV6-6 many TRBJ2-3
CASSDGQGLTNYEQYF TGCGCCAGCAGTGATGGTCAGGGACTAACTAACTACGAGCAGTACTTC TRBD2 TRBV10-2 many TRBJ2-7
CASSWGMNTEAFF TGTGCCAGCTCCTGGGGAATGAACACTGAAGCTTTCTTT - TRBV18 many TRBJ1-1
CASSLGPDRTYGYTF TGCGCCAGCAGCTTGGGACCTGACAGGACCTATGGCTACACCTTC - TRBV5-1 many TRBJ1-2
CASRFTRVWTGELFF TGTGCCAGCAGGTTCACTAGGGTATGGACCGGGGAGCTGTTTTTT - TRBV12-3/TRBV12-4 many TRBJ2-2
CASSKGGQTSYNSPLHF TGTGCCAGCAGTAAGGGAGGACAGACGTCCTATAATTCACCCCTCCACTTT - TRBV6-6 many TRBJ1-6
CATSRVGGNTEAFF TGTGCCACCAGCAGAGTGGGGGGGAACACTGAAGCTTTCTTT - TRBV15 many TRBJ1-1
CASSSPRTANTEAFF TGTGCCAGCAGCTCTCCCAGGACGGCCAACACTGAAGCTTTCTTT - TRBV7-2 many TRBJ1-1
CSAVGQGVAKNIQYF TGCAGTGCCGTAGGACAGGGGGTAGCCAAAAACATTCAGTACTTC TRBD1 TRBV20-1 many TRBJ2-4